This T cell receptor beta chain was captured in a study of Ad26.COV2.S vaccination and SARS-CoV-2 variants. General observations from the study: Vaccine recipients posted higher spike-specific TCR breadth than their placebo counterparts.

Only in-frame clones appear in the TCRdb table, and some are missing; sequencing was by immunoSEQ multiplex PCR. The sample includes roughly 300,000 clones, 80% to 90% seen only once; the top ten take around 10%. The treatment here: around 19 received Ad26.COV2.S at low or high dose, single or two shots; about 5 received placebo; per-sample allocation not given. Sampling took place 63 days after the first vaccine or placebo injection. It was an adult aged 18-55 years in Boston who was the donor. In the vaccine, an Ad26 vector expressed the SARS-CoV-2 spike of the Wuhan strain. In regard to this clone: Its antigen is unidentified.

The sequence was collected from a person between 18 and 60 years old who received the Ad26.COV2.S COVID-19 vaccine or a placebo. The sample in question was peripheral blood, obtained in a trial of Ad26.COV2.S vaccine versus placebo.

The CDR3 nucleotides read TGTGCCAGCAGCTTAACAGGGAGCTCCTACGAGCAGTACTTC. Translating gives CASSLTGSSYEQYF. The V gene is TRBV5-6, the J gene TRBJ2-7; D is possibly TRBD1 (6 bases). The CDR3 is 14 amino acids. Germline V CDR1 and CDR2: SGHDT, YYEEEE. V was shortened by 2 bases and J by 0 bases, with 9 bases between the two germline ends.